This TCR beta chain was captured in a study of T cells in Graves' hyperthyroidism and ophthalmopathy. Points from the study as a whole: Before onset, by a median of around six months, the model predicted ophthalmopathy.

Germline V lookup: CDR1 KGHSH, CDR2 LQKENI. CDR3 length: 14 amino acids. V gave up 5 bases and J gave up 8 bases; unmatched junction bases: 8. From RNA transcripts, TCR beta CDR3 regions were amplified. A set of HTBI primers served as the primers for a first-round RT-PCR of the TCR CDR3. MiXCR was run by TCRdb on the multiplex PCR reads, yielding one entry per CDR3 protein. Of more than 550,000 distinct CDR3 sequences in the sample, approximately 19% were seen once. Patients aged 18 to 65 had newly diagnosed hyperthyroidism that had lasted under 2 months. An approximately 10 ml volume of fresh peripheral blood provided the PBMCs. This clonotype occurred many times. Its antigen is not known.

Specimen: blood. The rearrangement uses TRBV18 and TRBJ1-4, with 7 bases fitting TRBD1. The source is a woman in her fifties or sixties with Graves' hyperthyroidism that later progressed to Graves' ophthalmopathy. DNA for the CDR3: TGTGCCAGCTCAGGACGACAGGGCGCGGAAAAACTGTTTTTT. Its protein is CASSGRQGAEKLFF.